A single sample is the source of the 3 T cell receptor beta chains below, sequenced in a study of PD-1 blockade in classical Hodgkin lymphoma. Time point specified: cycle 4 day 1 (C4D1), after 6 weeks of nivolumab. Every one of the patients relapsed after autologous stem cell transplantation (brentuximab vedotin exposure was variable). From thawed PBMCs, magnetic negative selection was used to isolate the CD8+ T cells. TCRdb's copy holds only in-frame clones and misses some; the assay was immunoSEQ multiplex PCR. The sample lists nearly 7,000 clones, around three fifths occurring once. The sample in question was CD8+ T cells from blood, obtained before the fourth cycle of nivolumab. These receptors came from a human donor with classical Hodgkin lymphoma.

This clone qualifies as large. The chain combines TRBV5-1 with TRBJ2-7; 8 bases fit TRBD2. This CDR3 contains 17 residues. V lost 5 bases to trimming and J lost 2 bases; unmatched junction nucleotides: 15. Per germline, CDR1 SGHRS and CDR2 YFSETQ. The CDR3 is CASSPGDTSGRPYEQYF. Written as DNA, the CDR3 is TGCGCCAGCAGTCCGGGGGATACCAGCGGGAGACCCTACGAGCAGTACTTC.

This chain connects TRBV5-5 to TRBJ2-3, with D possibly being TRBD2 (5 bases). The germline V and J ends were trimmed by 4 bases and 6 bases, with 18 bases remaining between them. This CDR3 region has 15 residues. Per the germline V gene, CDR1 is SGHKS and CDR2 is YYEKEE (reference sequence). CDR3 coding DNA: TGTGCCAGCAGCCCTCAGGAGGAGGTGCTCGATACGCAGTATTTT. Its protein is CASSPQEEVLDTQYF.

The CDR3 region is CASSGKESRNTEAFF. The CDR3 nucleotides are TGTGCCAGCAGCGGTAAGGAGAGTAGGAACACTGAAGCTTTCTTT. The chain is built from TRBV5-4 and TRBJ1-1; D is unclear. Trimming removed 4 bases from V and 1 base from J, with 14 bases in between. Looked up from germline, CDR1 is SGHNT and CDR2 is YYREEE (reference sequence). The CDR3 consists of 15 residues.